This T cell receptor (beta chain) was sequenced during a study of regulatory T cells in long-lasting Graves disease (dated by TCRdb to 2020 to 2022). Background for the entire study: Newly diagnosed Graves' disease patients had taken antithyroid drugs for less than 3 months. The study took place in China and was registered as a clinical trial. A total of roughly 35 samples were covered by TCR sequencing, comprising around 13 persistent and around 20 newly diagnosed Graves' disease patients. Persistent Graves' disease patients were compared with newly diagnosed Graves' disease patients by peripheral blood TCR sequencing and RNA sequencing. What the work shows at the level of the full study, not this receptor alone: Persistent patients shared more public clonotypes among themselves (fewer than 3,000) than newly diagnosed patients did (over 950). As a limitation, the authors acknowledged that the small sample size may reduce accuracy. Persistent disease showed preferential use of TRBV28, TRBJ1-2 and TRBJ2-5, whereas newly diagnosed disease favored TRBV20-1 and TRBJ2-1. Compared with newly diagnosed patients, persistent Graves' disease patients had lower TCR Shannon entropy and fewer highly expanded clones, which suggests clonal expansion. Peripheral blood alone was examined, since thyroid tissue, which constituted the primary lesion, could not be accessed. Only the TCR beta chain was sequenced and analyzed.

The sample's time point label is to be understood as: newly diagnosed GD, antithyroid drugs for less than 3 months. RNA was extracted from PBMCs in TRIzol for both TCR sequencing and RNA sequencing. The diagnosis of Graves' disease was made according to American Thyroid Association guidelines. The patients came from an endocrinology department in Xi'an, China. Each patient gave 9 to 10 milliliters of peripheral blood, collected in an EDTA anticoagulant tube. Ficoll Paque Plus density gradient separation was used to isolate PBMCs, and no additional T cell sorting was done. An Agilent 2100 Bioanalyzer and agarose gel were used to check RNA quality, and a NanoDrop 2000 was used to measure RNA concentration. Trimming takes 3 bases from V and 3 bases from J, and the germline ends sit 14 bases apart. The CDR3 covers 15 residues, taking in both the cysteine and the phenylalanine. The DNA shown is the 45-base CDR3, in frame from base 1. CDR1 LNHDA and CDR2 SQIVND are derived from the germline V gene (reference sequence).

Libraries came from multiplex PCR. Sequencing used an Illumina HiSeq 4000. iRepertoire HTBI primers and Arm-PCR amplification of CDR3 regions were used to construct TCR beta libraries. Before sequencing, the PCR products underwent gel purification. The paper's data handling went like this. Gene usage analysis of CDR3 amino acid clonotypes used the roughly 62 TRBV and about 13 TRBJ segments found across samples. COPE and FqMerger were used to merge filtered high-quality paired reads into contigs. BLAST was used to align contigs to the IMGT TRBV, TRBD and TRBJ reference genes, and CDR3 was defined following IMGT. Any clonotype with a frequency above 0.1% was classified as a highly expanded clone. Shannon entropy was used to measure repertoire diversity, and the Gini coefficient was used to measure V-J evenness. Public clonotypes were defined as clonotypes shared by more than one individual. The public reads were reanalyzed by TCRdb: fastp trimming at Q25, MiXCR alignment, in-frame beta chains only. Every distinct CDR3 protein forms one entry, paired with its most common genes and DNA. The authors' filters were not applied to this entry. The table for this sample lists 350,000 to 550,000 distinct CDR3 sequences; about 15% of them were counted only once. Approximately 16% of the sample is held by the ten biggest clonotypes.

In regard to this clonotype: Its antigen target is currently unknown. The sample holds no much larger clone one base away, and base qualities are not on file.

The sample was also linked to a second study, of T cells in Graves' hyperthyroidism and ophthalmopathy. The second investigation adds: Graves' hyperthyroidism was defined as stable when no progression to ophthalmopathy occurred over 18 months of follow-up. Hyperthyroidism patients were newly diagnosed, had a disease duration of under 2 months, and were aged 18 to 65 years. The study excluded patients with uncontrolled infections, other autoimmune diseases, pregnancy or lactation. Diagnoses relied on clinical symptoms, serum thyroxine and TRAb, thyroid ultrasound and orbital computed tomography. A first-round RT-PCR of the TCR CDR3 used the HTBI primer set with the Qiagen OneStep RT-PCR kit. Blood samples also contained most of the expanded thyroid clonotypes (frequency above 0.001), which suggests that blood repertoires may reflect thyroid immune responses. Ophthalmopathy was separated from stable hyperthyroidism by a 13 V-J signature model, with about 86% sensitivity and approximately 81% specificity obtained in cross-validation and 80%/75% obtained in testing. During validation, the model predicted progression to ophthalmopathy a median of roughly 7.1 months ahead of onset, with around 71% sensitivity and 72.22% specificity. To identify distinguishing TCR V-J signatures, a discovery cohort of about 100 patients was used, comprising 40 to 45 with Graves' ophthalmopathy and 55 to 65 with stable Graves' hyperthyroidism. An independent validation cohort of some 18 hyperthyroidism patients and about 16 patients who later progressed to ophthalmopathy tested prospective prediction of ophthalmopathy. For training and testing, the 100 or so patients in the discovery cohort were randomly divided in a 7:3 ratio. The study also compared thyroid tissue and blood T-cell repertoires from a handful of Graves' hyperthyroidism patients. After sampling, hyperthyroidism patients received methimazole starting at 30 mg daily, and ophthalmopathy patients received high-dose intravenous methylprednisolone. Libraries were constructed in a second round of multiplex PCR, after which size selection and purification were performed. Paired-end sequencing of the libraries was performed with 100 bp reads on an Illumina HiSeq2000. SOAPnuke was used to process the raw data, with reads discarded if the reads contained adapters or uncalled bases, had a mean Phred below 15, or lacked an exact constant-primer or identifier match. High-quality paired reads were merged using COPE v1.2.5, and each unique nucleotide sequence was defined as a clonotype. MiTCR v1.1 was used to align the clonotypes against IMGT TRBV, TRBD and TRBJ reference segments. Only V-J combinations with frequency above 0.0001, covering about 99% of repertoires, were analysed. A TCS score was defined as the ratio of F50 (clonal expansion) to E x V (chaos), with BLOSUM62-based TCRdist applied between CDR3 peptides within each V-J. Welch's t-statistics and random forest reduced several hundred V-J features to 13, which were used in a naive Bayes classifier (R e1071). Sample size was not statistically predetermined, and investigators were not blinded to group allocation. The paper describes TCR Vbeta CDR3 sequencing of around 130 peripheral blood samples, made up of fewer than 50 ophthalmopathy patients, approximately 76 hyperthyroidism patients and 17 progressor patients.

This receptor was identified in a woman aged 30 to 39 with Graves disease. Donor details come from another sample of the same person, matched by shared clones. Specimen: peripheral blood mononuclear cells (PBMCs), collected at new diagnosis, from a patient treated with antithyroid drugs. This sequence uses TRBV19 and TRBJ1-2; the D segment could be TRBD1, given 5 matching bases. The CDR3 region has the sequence CASSINERGYYGYTF. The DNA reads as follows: TGTGCCAGTAGTATCAATGAGAGGGGATACTATGGCTACACCTTC.